This passage covers 30 T cell receptor beta chains from one sample sequenced in a study of blood T cell repertoires in COVID-19. Method: immunoSEQ multiplex PCR; TCRdb's copy keeps in-frame clones and lacks some. The sample consists of roughly 420,000 clones, roughly 90% of them appearing once. The source material was PBMCs or T cells enriched from blood (not recorded which). The source of these receptors is a woman aged 25 to 45 with acute COVID-19.

The CDR3 sequence is CASSFYRGGETQYF. CDR3 DNA sequence: TGTGCCAGCAGCTTCTACAGGGGAGGCGAGACCCAGTACTTC. This chain links TRBV13 with TRBJ2-5; D is possibly TRBD1 (7 bases). CDR1 is PRHDT, CDR2 FYEKMQ, per germline (reference sequence). The CDR3 is made up of 14 amino acids. Trimming took 3 bases from V and 5 from J, leaving 13 bases between them.

V gene TRBV9 combines with J gene TRBJ2-1, with TRBD1 identical over 9 bases. Germline lookup yields CDR1 SGDLS and CDR2 YYNGEE. The CDR3 sequence is 17 residues long. The ends lost 4 bases at V and 0 bases at J; junction bases unmatched: 8. The CDR3 region is CASSTGTGTSSYNEQFF. CDR3 sequence (DNA): TGTGCCAGCAGCACCGGGACAGGGACGAGCTCCTACAATGAGCAGTTCTTC.

The chain uses TRBV21-1 and TRBJ1-5. TRBV21-1 is termed a pseudogene. The CDR3 has 14 amino acids. The DNA of the CDR3 is TGTGCCAGCAGCAAATTATATAGCAATCAGCCCCAGCATTTT. Its protein is CASSKLYSNQPQHF.

The J gene is TRBJ1-4, the V gene TRBV6-5; 11 bases map to TRBD1. CDR1 is MNHEY, CDR2 SVGAGI, per germline. The V segment lost 5 bases and the J segment 7 bases; nucleotides outside the gene matches: 6. This CDR3 has 15 residues. The CDR3 region is CASSTGDRGSEKLFF. The CDR3 DNA follows: TGTGCCAGCAGTACCGGGGACAGGGGGAGTGAAAAACTGTTTTTT.

This clone has a single count. The chain recombines TRBV18 with TRBJ2-7; D gene ambiguous. V was cut by 3 bases and J by 7 bases, with 10 bases left in between. The CDR3 sequence is 12 residues long. Germline-derived CDR1 and CDR2 are KGHSH and LQKENI. DNA for the CDR3: TGTGCCAGCTCACCCACATTATTAGAGCAGTACTTC. Translated, it gives CASSPTLLEQYF.

The chain combines TRBV15 with TRBJ1-6; 7 bases match TRBD1. The trim removed 2 bases at V and 6 bases at J, leaving 13 bases unmatched. Germline V gene data show CDR1 as LNHNV and CDR2 as YYDKDF (reference sequence). The CDR3 contains 18 residues. The CDR3 protein is CATSRRHVSDRLNSPLHF. As DNA, the CDR3 is TGTGCCACCAGCAGACGACACGTTTCGGACAGGCTTAATTCACCCCTCCACTTT.

This clone was recorded only once. This chain joins TRBV3-1 (or the pseudogene TRBV3-2) and TRBJ2-1; 11 bases align to TRBD2. CDR1 is LGHDT, CDR2 YNNKEL, per germline (reference sequence). V shed 4 bases, J shed 8 bases, and the junction held 10 bases outside the gene matches. CDR3 length: 16 amino acids. This CDR3 is CASSPPLAGGLHEQFF. In DNA, the CDR3 is TGTGCCAGCAGCCCCCCGCTAGCGGGGGGTCTACATGAGCAGTTCTTC.

This rearrangement joins TRBV7-8 to TRBJ1-2, with 9 bases that match TRBD1. Germline CDR1 and CDR2: SGHVS and FQNEAQ. CDR3 length equals 16 residues. V lost 1 base to trimming and J lost 4 bases; unmatched junction nucleotides: 7. The CDR3 DNA is TGTGCCAGCAGCTTAGTCCCGGGACAGGGCGTCTATGGCTACACCTTC. This translates into CASSLVPGQGVYGYTF.

This chain joins TRBV24-1 and TRBJ2-1; D possibly corresponds to TRBD1 (5 bases). The CDR3 runs to 14 residues. Germline CDR1 and CDR2: KGHDR and SFDVKD. V was cut by 7 bases and J by 9 bases, with 18 bases left in between. CDR3 nucleotides: TGTGCCACCAGCCGACAGATCCATCCCCCTGAGCAGTTCTTC. This gives the protein CATSRQIHPPEQFF.

The gene calls are TRBV7-3 and TRBJ1-3; TRBD1 matches 8 bases. V lost 5 bases, J lost 0 bases, and 6 bases stayed unmatched. In germline, CDR1 is SGHTA, CDR2 FQGTGA. This CDR3 is 16 amino acids long. CDR3 bases: TGTGCCAGCAGCCGACAGGGGCCTTCCTCTGGAAACACCATATATTTT. Translation: CASSRQGPSSGNTIYF.

This sequence joins TRBV12-5 and TRBJ2-1; tentatively, D is TRBD1 (5 bases). Per germline, CDR1 LGHNT and CDR2 FRNRAP. V lost 0 bases to trimming and J lost 2 bases, with 17 bases between them. The CDR3 totals 18 residues. The chain's CDR3 is CASGLVNDGRVAYNEQFF. DNA of the CDR3: TGTGCTAGTGGTTTGGTAAACGATGGCAGGGTGGCCTACAATGAGCAGTTCTTC. The full variable domain, with the rest looked up from reference TRBV12-5 and TRBJ2-1, is DARVTQTPRHKVTEMGQEVTMRCQPILGHNTVFWYRQTMMQGLELLAYFRNRAPLDDSGMPKDRFSAEMPDATLATLKIQPSEPRDSAVYFCASGLVNDGRVAYNEQFFGPGTRLTVL.

This chain links TRBV24-1 with TRBJ1-2; TRBD1 matches at 7 bases. Germline V lookup: CDR1 KGHDR, CDR2 SFDVKD. The junction had 3 bases not matched to a gene; V was cut back by 3 bases and J by 0 bases. CDR3 length: 15 residues. CDR3 in DNA: TGTGCCACCAGTGATAACACAGGGGCTAACTATGGCTACACCTTC. It is translated as CATSDNTGANYGYTF.

The V and J genes are TRBV28 and TRBJ2-1, with 10 bases matching TRBD2. V was pared by 4 bases and J by 2 bases, with 5 bases of the junction left unmatched. Germline CDR1 MDHEN, CDR2 SYDVKM. The CDR3 sequence is 16 residues long. CDR3 residues: CASSSPSGGPYNEQFF. DNA of the CDR3: TGTGCCAGCAGTTCTCCTAGCGGGGGTCCCTACAATGAGCAGTTCTTC. The variable domain in full, completed from reference TRBV28 and TRBJ2-1, reads DVKVTQSSRYLVKRTGEKVFLECVQDMDHENMFWYRQDPGLGLRLIYFSYDVKMKEKGDIPEGYSVSREKKERFSLILESASTNQTSMYLCASSSPSGGPYNEQFFGPGTRLTVL.

With regard to this clone: Additional DNA sequences in this sample encode the identical CDR3. J is TRBJ1-4 and V is TRBV2; 7 bases line up with TRBD1. The CDR3 loop spans 12 amino acids. V dropped 6 bases and J dropped 7; count of bases not matched to a gene: 2. Germline V lookup: CDR1 SNHLY, CDR2 FYNNEI. The CDR3 DNA reads as TGTGCCAGCAGAGGGGACAGTGAAAAACTGTTTTTT. Translated: CASRGDSEKLFF.

The rearrangement uses TRBV2 and TRBJ2-1; the D gene is possibly TRBD2 (5 bases). The germline gives CDR1 SNHLY, CDR2 FYNNEI. This CDR3 comprises 15 residues. V shed 2 bases and J shed 15 bases, with 23 bases lying between them. The CDR3 DNA reads as TGTGCCAGCAGTGAAACGGACCCGGAGGTACGGTCTCGGTTCTTC. Protein sequence: CASSETDPEVRSRFF.

This clone was seen once. This chain's CDR3 is CASSLRDTMEAFF. Here the CDR3 DNA reads TGCGCCAGCAGCCTTAGGGACACCATGGAAGCTTTCTTT. This chain uses TRBV5-1 with TRBJ1-1; D perhaps matches TRBD1 (6 bases). The V end was cut by 4 bases, the J end by 8 bases, with 15 bases between. The CDR3 covers 13 residues. Germline CDR1 reads SGHRS; CDR2 reads YFSETQ.

This clone was counted between two and nine times. This chain joins TRBV7-3 and TRBJ1-1; D remains ambiguous. Trimming took 2 bases from V and 1 from J, leaving 8 bases between them. The V gene's germline CDR1 is SGHTA and CDR2 FQGTGA. This CDR3 spans 14 amino acids. DNA for the CDR3: TGTGCCAGCAGCTTAGGCGGGTCGAACACTGAAGCTTTCTTT. The encoded protein is CASSLGGSNTEAFF. The whole variable domain, remainder taken from reference TRBV7-3 and TRBJ1-1, is GAGVSQTPSNKVTEKGKYVELRCDPISGHTALYWYRQSLGQGPEFLIYFQGTGAADDSGLPNDRFFAVRPEGSVSTLKIQRTERGDSAVYLCASSLGGSNTEAFFGQGTRLTVV.

The V call is TRBV29-1, the J call TRBJ1-1; D uncertain. V lost 4 bases, J lost 3 bases, and 15 bases lay in between. This CDR3 is built from 14 residues. Germline lookup yields CDR1 SQVTM and CDR2 ANQGSEA. CDR3 amino acids: CSVGGPNRYTEAFF. CDR3 sequence (DNA): TGCAGCGTTGGAGGGCCAAATAGGTACACTGAAGCTTTCTTT.

The count of this clone is one. This chain joins TRBV4-1 and TRBJ2-3; TRBD2 might be the D (6 bases). The germline CDR1 and CDR2 sequences are MGHRA and YSYEKL. Deletions cut 1 base from V and 5 bases from J, with 10 bases between. The CDR3 length is 14 residues. CDR3 amino acids: CASSQGGEEDTQYF. The DNA of the CDR3 is TGCGCCAGCAGCCAAGGGGGGGAGGAAGATACGCAGTATTTT.

The chain has TRBV10-2 and TRBJ1-5, with D possibly being TRBD1 (6 bases). Germline values: CDR1 WSHSY, CDR2 SAAADI. The CDR3 loop spans 15 amino acids. The V and J ends lost 6 bases and 4 bases respectively, with 16 bases between them. This chain's CDR3 is CASSRAGEENQPQHF. The CDR3 nucleotides are TGCGCCAGCAGCAGGGCAGGGGAAGAGAATCAGCCCCAGCATTTT.

This sequence joins TRBV18 and TRBJ1-1; a weak D match, TRBD1 (6 bases). The CDR3 is 15 residues long. Trimming took off 3 bases at V and 0 bases at J, with 11 bases between the two ends. Germline lookup yields CDR1 KGHSH and CDR2 LQKENI. Here the CDR3 DNA reads TGTGCCAGCTCACCTTCGACAGGAATGAACACTGAAGCTTTCTTT. This codes for CASSPSTGMNTEAFF.

The chain links TRBV18 to TRBJ1-2; D remains ambiguous. The CDR3 consists of 16 residues. CDR1 and CDR2 from the germline V gene are KGHSH and LQKENI. Trimming stripped 8 bases from V and 8 bases from J, with 27 bases between. The CDR3 region has the DNA TGTGCCAGCCCAAGCAAGACTGGGAGTGCACCAAGGGGCTACACCTTC. Translation gives CASPSKTGSAPRGYTF.

This clone was detected only once. The chain uses TRBV6-5 and TRBJ2-5, with D perhaps TRBD1 (6 bases). Germline CDR1 is MNHEY and CDR2 is SVGAGI. The V gene lost 8 bases and the J gene lost 1 base, with 11 bases spanning the gap. This CDR3 has 13 amino acids. The CDR3 loop is CASPTGSQETQYF. The CDR3 nucleotides are TGTGCCAGCCCAACAGGGAGCCAAGAGACCCAGTACTTC.

The chain uses TRBV5-4 and TRBJ2-3; 9 nucleotides line up with TRBD1. Germline assignment: CDR1 SGHNT and CDR2 YYREEE (reference sequence). V was pared by 0 bases and J by 10 bases, with 3 bases of the junction left unmatched. CDR3 size: 13 residues. This chain's CDR3 is CASSLGDREAQYF. CDR3 nucleotide sequence: TGTGCCAGCAGCTTGGGGGACAGGGAAGCGCAGTATTTT. Variable domain in full (rest from reference TRBV5-4 and TRBJ2-3): ETGVTQSPTHLIKTRGQQVTLRCSSQSGHNTVSWYQQALGQGPQFIFQYYREEENGRGNFPPRFSGLQFPNYSSELNVNALELDDSALYLCASSLGDREAQYFGPGTRLTVL.

The chain is built from TRBV4-1 and TRBJ1-1; the match to TRBD1 covers 7 bases. Germline values: CDR1 MGHRA, CDR2 YSYEKL. With 0 bases clipped from V and 5 bases from J, the junction kept 12 bases outside the gene matches. The CDR3 is 17 residues long. CDR3 sequence: CASSQDGQGVIGTEAFF. DNA for the CDR3: TGCGCCAGCAGCCAAGATGGGCAGGGGGTAATCGGGACTGAAGCTTTCTTT.

Here the CDR3 DNA reads TGTGCCAGCAGCCCGGACAGGGGGCAGGATGAGCAGTTCTTC. Translation: CASSPDRGQDEQFF. The J gene is TRBJ2-1, the V gene TRBV7-2; 11 bases map to TRBD1. This CDR3 region has 14 residues. J was trimmed by 8 bases and V by 5 bases; bases with no gene match: 5. Per germline, CDR1 SGHTA and CDR2 FQGNSA.

The V call is TRBV11-2, the J call TRBJ2-3; TRBD2 matches at 11 bases. Germline V gene data show CDR1 as SGHAT and CDR2 as FQNNGV. V was clipped by 7 bases and J by 2 bases; unmatched bases: 14. The CDR3 is made up of 18 amino acids. CDR3 nucleotide sequence: TGTGCCAGCACCCCGTCTCGAGTAGCGGGGGGGCTCACAGATACGCAGTATTTT. Translated, it gives CASTPSRVAGGLTDTQYF.

Remarks on this clone: Additional DNA sequences in this sample encode the identical CDR3. The chain recombines TRBV15 with TRBJ2-7; perhaps TRBD2 as D (5 bases). Germline V CDR1 and CDR2: LNHNV, YYDKDF (reference sequence). Trimming cost V 0 bases and J 6 bases, with 9 bases left between them. The CDR3 is 13 residues long. CDR3 loop: CATSRDREGEQYF. The CDR3 DNA sequence: TGTGCCACCAGCAGAGATAGAGAGGGCGAGCAGTACTTC.

The chain joins TRBV7-8 to TRBJ1-5, with TRBD1 matching over 9 bases. Germline V gene data show CDR1 as SGHVS and CDR2 as FQNEAQ. With V trimmed by 5 bases and J by 4 bases, 9 bases remained unmatched. The CDR3 is made up of 16 amino acids. The CDR3 DNA sequence: TGTGCCAGCAGCCCTGGGGGACAGGGACTTAATCAGCCCCAGCATTTT. This codes for CASSPGGQGLNQPQHF. Complete variable domain (other parts from reference TRBV7-8 and TRBJ1-5): GAGVSQSPRYKVAKRGQDVALRCDPISGHVSLFWYQQALGQGPEFLTYFQNEAQLDKSGLPSDRFFAERPEGSVSTLKIQRTQQEDSAVYLCASSPGGQGLNQPQHFGDGTRLSIL.

The chain uses TRBV19 and TRBJ2-3; a weak D match, TRBD1 (6 bases). Germline lookup yields CDR1 LNHDA and CDR2 SQIVND (reference sequence). Deletions cut 5 bases from V and 3 bases from J, with 18 bases between. This CDR3 is 16 amino acids long. CDR3 protein: CASSLNRARRTDTQYF. The CDR3 DNA is TGTGCCAGTAGTCTCAACAGGGCAAGGAGGACAGATACGCAGTATTTT.